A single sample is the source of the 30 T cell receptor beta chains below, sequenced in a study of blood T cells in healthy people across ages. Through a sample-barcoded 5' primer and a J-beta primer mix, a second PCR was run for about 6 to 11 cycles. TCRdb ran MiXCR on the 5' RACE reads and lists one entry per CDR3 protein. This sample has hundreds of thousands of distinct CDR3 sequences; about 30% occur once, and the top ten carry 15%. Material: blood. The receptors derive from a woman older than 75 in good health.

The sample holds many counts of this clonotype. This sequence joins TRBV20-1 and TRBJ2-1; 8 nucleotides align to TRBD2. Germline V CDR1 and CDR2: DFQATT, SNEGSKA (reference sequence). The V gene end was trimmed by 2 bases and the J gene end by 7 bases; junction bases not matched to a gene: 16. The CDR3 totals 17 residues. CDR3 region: CSARRPVSAGGINEQFF. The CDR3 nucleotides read TGCAGTGCTAGACGCCCGGTGTCGGCGGGGGGTATTAATGAGCAGTTCTTC.

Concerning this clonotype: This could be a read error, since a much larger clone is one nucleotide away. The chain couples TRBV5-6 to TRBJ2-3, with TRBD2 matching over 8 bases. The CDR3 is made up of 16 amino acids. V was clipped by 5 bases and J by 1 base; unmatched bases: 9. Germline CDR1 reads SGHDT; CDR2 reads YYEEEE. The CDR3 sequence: CASRPGRAGGTDTQYF. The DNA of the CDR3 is TGTGCCAGCAGGCCGGGACGAGCGGGGGGCACAGATACGCAGTATTTT.

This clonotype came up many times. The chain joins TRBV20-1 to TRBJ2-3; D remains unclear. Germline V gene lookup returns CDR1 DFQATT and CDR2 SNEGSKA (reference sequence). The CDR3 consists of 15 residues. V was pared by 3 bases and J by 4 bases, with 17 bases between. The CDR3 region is CSARRTDGLPDTQYF. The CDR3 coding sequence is TGCAGTGCTAGGCGAACCGACGGTTTACCAGATACGCAGTATTTT.

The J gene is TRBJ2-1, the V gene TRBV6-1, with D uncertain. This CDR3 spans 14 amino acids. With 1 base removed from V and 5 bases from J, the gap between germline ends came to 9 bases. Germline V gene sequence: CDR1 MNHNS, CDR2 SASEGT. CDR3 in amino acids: CASSEVLVNNEQFF. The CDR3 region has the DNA TGTGCCAGCAGTGAAGTTCTAGTGAACAATGAGCAGTTCTTC.

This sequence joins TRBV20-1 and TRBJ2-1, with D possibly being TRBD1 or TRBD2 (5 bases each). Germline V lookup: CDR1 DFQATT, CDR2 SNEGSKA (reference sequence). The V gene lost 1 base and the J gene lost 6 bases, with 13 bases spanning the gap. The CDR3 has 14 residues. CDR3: CSARGGLAPNEQFF. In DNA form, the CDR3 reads TGCAGTGCTAGAGGGGGCCTAGCTCCCAATGAGCAGTTCTTC.

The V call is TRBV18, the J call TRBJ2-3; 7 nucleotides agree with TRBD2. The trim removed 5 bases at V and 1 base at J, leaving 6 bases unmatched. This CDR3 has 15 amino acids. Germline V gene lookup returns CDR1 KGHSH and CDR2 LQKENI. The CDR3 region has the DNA TGTGCCAGCTCAGCGGGGACTATTGGCACAGATACGCAGTATTTT. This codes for CASSAGTIGTDTQYF.

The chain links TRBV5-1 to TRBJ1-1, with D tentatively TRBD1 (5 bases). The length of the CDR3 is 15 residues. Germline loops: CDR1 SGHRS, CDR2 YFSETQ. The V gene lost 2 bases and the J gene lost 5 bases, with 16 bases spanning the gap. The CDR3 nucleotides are TGCGCCAGCAGCTTAGAGGGCAGGGTAAGAACTGAAGCTTTCTTT. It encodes CASSLEGRVRTEAFF. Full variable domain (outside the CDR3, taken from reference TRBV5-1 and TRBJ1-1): KAGVTQTPRYLIKTRGQQVTLSCSPISGHRSVSWYQQTPGQGLQFLFEYFSETQRNKGNFPGRFSGRQFSNSRSEMNVSTLELGDSALYLCASSLEGRVRTEAFFGQGTRLTVV.

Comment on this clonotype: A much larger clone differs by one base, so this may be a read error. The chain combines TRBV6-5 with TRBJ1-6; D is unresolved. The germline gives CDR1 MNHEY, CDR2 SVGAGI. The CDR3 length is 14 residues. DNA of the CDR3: TGTGCCAGCAGAAACACGGGCCCTGCTTCACCCCCCCACTTT. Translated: CASRNTGPASPPHF.

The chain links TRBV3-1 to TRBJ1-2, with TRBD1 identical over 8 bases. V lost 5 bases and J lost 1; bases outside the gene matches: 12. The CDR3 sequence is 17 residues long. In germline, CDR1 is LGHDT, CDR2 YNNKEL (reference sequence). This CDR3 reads CASSTRTGPRINYGYTF. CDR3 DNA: TGTGCCAGCAGCACGAGGACAGGGCCGAGGATTAACTATGGCTACACCTTC. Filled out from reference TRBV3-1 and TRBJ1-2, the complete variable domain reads DTAVSQTPKYLVTQMGNDKSIKCEQNLGHDTMYWYKQDSKKFLKIMFSYNNKELIINETVPNRFSPKSPDKAHLNLHINSLELGDSAVYFCASSTRTGPRINYGYTFGSGTRLTVV.

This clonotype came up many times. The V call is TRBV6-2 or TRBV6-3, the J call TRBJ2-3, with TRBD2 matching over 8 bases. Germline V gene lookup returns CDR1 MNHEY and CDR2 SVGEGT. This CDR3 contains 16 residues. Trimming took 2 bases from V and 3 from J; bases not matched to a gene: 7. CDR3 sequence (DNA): TGTGCCAGCAGTTACGGAGGGACTAGAAATACAGATACGCAGTATTTT. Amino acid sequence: CASSYGGTRNTDTQYF.

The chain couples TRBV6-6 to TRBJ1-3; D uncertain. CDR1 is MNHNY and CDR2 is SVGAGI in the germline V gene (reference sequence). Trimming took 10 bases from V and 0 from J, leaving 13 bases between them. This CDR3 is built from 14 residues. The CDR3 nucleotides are TGTGCCACCACCCGGGCCGACTCTGGAAACACCATATATTTT. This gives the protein CATTRADSGNTIYF.

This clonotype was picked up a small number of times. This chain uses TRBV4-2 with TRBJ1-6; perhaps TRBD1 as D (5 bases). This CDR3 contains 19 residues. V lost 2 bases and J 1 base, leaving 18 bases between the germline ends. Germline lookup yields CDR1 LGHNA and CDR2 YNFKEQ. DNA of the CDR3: TGTGCCAGCAGCCAATCGGTCCCACGGGGACGGTCCTATAATTCACCCCTCCACTTT. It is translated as CASSQSVPRGRSYNSPLHF.

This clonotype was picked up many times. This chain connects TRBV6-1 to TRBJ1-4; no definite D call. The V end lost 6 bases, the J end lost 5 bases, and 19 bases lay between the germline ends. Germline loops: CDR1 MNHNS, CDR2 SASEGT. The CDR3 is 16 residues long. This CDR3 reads CASSPRQGRANEKLFF. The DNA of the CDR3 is TGTGCCAGCAGCCCCCGACAAGGTCGGGCGAATGAAAAACTGTTTTTT.

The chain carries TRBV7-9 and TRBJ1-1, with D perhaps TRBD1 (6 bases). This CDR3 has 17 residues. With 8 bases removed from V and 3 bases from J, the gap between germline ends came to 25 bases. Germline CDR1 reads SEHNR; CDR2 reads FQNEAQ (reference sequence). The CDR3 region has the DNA TGTGCCAGCGGCCTCCAAAGTGTAGTGGGGGCGGACACTGAAGCTTTCTTT. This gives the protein CASGLQSVVGADTEAFF.

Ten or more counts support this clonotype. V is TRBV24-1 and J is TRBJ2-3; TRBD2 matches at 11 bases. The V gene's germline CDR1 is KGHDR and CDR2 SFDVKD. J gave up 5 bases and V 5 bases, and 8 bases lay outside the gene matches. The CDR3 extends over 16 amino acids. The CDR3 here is CATSAASGGMGDTQYF. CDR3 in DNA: TGTGCCACCAGTGCGGCTAGCGGGGGGATGGGAGATACGCAGTATTTT.

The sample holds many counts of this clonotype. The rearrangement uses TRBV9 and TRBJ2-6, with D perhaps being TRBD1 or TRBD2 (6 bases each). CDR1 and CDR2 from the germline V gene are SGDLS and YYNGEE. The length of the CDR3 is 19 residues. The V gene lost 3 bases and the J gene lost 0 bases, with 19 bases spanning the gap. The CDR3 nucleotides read TGTGCCAGCAGCGCGACCTGGGGGGCGCCGAGCTCTGGGGCCAACGTCCTGACTTTC. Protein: CASSATWGAPSSGANVLTF.

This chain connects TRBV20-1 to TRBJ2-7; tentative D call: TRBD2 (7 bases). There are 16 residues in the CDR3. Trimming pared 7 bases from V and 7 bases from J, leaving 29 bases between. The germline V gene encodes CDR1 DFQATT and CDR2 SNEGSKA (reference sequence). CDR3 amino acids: CSVDRGGPIYCNEQYF. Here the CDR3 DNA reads TGCAGTGTTGACCGCGGGGGCCCTATTTACTGCAATGAGCAGTACTTC.

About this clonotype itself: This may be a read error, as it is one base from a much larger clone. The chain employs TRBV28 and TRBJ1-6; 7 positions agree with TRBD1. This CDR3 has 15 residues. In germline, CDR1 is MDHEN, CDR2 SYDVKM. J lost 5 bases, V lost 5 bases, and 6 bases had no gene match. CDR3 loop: CASSASDRDNSPLHF. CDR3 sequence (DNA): TGTGCCAGCAGTGCGTCAGACAGGGATAATTCACCCCTCCACTTT.

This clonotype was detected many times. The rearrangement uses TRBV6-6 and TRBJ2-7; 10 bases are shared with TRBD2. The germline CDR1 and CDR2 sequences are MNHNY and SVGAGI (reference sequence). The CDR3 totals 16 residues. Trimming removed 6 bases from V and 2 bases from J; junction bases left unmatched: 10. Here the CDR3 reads CASSSWGTSEAYEQYF. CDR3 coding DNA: TGTGCCAGCAGCTCCTGGGGGACTAGCGAGGCCTACGAGCAGTACTTC.

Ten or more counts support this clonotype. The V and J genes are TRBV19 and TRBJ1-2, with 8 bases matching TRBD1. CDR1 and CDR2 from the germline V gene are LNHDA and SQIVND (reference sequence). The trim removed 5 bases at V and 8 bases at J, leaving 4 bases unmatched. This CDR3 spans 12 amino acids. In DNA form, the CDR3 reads TGTGCCAGTAGTCACTCAGGGGGCGGCTACACCTTC. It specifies CASSHSGGGYTF.

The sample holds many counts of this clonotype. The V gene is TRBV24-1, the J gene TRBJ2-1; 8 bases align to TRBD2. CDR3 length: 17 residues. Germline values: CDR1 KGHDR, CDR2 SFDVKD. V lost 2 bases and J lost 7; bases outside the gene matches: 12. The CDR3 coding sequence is TGTGCCACCAGTGATTCATCCCCCGGCGGGGGGTTTAATGAGCAGTTCTTC. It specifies CATSDSSPGGGFNEQFF.

As DNA, the CDR3 is TGTGCCTGGAGCGCCCCGGGACACCTGAGCAATCAGCCCCAGCATTTT. This sequence encodes CAWSAPGHLSNQPQHF. The chain has TRBV30 and TRBJ1-5; weak D call: TRBD1 (6 bases). The CDR3 extends over 16 amino acids. Deletions cut 3 bases from V and 1 base from J, with 16 bases between. Germline CDR1 reads GTSNPN; CDR2 reads SVGIG (reference sequence).

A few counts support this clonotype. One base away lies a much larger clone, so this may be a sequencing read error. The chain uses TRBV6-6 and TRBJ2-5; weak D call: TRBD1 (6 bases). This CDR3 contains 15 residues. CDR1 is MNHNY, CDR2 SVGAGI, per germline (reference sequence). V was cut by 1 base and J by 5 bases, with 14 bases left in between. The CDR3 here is CASSYLTGLGETQYF. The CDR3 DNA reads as TGTGCCAGCAGTTACTTAACAGGGCTCGGTGAGACCCAGTACTTC.

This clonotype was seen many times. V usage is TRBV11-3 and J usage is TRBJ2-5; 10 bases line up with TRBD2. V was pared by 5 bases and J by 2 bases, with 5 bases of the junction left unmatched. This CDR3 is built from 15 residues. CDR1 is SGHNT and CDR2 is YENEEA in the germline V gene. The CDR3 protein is CASSPGLADQETQYF. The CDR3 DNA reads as TGTGCCAGCAGCCCCGGACTAGCGGATCAAGAGACCCAGTACTTC.

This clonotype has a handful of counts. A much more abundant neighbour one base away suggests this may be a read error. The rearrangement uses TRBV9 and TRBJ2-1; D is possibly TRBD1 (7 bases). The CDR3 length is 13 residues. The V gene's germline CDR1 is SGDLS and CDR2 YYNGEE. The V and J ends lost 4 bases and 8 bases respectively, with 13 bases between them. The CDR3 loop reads CASSPQGGHEQFF. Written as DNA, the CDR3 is TGTGCCAGCAGCCCTCAGGGGGGCCATGAGCAGTTCTTC. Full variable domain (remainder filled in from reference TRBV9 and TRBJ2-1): DSGVTQTPKHLITATGQRVTLRCSPRSGDLSVYWYQQSLDQGLQFLIQYYNGEERAKGNILERFSAQQFPDLHSELNLSSLELGDSALYFCASSPQGGHEQFFGPGTRLTVL.

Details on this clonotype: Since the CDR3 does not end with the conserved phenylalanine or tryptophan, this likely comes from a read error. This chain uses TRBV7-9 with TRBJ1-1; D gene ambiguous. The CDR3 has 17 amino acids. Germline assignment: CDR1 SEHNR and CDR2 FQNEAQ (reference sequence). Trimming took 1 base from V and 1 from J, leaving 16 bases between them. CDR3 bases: TGTGCCAGCAGCTTAGTAGTTGCCGGGAGCGAGAACACTGAAGCTTTCGTT. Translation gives CASSLVVAGSENTEAFV.

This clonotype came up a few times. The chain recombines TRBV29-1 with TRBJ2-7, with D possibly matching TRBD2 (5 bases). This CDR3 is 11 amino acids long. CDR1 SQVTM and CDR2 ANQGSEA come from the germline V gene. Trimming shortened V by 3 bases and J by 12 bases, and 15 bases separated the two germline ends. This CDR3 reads CSVDSDRRRYF. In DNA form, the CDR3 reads TGCAGCGTTGATAGCGATCGGAGGAGGTACTTC.

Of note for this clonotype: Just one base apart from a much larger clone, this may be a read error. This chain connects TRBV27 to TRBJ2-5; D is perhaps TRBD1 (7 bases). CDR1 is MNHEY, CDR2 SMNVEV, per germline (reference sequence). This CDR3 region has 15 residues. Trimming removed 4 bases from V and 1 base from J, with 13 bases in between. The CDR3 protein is CASSSRGTAQETQYF. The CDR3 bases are TGTGCCAGCAGTTCACGGGGGACAGCCCAAGAGACCCAGTACTTC.

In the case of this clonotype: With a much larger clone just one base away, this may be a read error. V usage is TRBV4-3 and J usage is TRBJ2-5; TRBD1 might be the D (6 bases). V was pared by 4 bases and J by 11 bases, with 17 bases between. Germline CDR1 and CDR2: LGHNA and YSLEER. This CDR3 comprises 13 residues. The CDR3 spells CASSRPGHNEQYF. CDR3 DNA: TGCGCCAGCAGCCGCCCGGGACACAATGAGCAGTACTTC.

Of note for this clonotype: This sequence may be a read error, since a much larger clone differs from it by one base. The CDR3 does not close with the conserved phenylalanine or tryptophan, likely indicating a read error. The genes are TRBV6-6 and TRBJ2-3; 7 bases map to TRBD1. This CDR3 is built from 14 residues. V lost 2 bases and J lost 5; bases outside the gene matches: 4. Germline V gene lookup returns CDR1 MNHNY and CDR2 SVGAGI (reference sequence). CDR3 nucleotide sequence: TGTGCCAGCAGTTACGACAGGGCTGGAGATACGCAGTATTTG. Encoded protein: CASSYDRAGDTQYL.